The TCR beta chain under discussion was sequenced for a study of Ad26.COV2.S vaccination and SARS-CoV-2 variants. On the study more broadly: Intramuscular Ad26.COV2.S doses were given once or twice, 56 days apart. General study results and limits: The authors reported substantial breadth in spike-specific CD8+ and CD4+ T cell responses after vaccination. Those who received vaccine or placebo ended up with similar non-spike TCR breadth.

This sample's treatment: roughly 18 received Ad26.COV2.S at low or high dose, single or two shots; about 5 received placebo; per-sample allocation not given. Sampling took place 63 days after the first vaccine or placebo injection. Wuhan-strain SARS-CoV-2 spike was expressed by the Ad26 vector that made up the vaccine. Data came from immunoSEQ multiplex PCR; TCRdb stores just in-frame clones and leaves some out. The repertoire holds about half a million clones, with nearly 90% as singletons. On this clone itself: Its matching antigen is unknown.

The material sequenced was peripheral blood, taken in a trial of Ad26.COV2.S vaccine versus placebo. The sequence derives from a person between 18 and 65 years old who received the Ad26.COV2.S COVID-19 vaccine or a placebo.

CDR3 amino acids: CASSQRTGPGAQYF. CDR3 DNA: TGTGCCAGCAGCCAAAGGACAGGCCCTGGGGCCCAGTACTTC. This chain uses TRBV3-1 (or the pseudogene TRBV3-2) with TRBJ2-5; 7 nucleotides align to TRBD1. The junction had 9 bases not matched to a gene; V was cut back by 2 bases and J by 9 bases. This CDR3 comprises 14 residues. The germline V gene has CDR1 LGHDT and CDR2 YNNKEL (reference sequence).